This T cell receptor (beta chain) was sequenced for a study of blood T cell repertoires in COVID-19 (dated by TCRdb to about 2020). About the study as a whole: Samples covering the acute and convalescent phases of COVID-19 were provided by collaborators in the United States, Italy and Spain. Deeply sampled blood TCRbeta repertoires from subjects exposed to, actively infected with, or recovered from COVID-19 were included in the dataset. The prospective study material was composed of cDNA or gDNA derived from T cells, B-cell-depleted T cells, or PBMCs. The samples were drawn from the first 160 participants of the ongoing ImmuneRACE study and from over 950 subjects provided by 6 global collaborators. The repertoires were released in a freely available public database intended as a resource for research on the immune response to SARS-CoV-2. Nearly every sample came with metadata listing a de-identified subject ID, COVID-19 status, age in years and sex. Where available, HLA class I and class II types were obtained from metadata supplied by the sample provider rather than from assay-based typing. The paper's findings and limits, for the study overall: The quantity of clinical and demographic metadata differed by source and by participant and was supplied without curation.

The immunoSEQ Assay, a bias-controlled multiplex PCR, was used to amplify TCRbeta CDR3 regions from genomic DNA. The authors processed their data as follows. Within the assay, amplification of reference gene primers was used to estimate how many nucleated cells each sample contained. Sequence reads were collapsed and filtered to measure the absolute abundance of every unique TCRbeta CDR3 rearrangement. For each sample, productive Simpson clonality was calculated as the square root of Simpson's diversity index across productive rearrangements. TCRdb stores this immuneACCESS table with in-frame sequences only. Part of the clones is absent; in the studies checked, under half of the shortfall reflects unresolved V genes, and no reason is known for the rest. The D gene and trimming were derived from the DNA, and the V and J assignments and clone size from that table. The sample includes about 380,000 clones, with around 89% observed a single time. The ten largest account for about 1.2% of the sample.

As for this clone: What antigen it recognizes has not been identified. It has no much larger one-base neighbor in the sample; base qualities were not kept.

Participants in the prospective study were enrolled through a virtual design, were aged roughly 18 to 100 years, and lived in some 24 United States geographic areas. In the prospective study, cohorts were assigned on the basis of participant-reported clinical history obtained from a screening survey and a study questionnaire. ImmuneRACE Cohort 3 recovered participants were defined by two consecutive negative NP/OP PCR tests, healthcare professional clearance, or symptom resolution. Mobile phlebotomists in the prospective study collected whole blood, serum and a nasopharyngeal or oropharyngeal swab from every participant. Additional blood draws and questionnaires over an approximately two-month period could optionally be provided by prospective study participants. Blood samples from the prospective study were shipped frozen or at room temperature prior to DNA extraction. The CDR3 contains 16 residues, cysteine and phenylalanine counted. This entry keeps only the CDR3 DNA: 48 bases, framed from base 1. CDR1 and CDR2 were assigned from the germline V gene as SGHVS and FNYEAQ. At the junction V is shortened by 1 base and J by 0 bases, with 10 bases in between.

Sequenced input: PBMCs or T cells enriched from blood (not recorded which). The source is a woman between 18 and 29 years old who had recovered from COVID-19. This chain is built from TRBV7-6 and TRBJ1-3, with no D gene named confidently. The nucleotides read TGTGCCAGCAGCTTAGAAGGACTGACCTCTGGAAACACCATATATTTT. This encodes CASSLEGLTSGNTIYF.